The 32 T cell receptor beta chains in this list originate from one sample, sequenced in a study of T-cell memory formation after mild COVID-19 (dated by TCRdb to 2020 to 2022). Library preparation employed 5' RACE. Sequencing instrument: Illumina NovaSeq 6000. TCRdb reran the public reads through fastp at Q25 and MiXCR, keeping productive beta chains. Duplicate CDR3 protein sequences are folded into a single record with the most common DNA and genes. For this sample the table gives about 340,000 distinct CDR3 sequences, of which around 13% were detected only once. The biggest ten clones account for 20% to 25% of the sample. The sequencing input was PBMCs or a T cell subset sorted from them (not recorded which). All receptors derive from a man younger than 35 who had mild COVID-19 (a few samples of this study predate the infection). The sample titles of this study are shuffled in the database, so cell type and time point are left out; the donor was told from shared clones.

This clonotype was recorded at least ten times. The J gene is TRBJ2-1, the V gene TRBV4-2; 8 nucleotides align to TRBD2. Looked up from germline, CDR1 is LGHNA and CDR2 is YNFKEQ. The CDR3 sequence is 17 residues long. The ends lost 1 base at V and 6 bases at J; junction bases unmatched: 11. CDR3 sequence: CASSQVQNGGAGNEQFF. The CDR3 DNA is TGTGCCAGCAGCCAAGTCCAAAACGGGGGGGCGGGCAATGAGCAGTTCTTC.

A few counts support this clonotype. The V call is TRBV2, the J call TRBJ2-4, with D perhaps given as TRBD1 or TRBD2 (5 bases each). CDR3 length: 12 residues. CDR1 is SNHLY and CDR2 is FYNNEI in the germline V gene. V dropped 8 bases and J dropped 6 bases, with 11 bases sitting between them. The CDR3 bases are TGTGCCAGCGGGACCGACCGAAACATTCAGTACTTC. It yields the protein CASGTDRNIQYF.

In its sample, this clonotype was seen a few times. The V gene is TRBV7-2, the J gene TRBJ1-2; the D gene is possibly TRBD1 (6 bases). The CDR3 is 14 residues long. V lost 5 bases, J lost 8 bases, and 18 bases lay in between. CDR1 SGHTA and CDR2 FQGNSA come from the germline V gene. The CDR3 is CASSLVGGREGYTF. In DNA, the CDR3 is TGTGCCAGCAGCCTCGTCGGGGGGCGGGAAGGCTACACCTTC.

This CDR3 is CASSSISPYYSPLHF. CDR3 coding DNA: TGTGCCAGCAGCTCTATAAGCCCGTACTATTCACCCCTCCACTTT. The V call is TRBV7-9, the J call TRBJ1-6; no definite D call. The ends were cut back, 4 bases at V and 8 bases at J, with 15 bases in the middle. This CDR3 has 15 residues. Looked up from germline, CDR1 is SEHNR and CDR2 is FQNEAQ (reference sequence).

This clonotype was seen a handful of times. This sequence joins TRBV9 and TRBJ1-2, with D unresolved. Germline V lookup: CDR1 SGDLS, CDR2 YYNGEE. V lost 0 bases, J lost 4 bases, and 10 bases lay in between. The CDR3 has 14 residues. CDR3 loop: CASSVGGAAYGYTF. The DNA for the CDR3 is TGTGCCAGCAGCGTAGGAGGAGCGGCCTATGGCTACACCTTC.

The rearrangement uses TRBV12-3 or TRBV12-4 and TRBJ2-2; either TRBD1 or TRBD2 may supply D (5 bases each). V was shortened by 2 bases and J by 7 bases, with 11 bases between the two germline ends. The CDR3 extends over 14 amino acids. CDR3 DNA sequence: TGTGCCAGCAGTTTAAGAGGGACCGACGGGGAGCTGTTTTTT. It is translated as CASSLRGTDGELFF.

In its sample, this clonotype was seen a few times. The chain joins TRBV6-6 to TRBJ2-3; tentatively, D is TRBD1 (6 bases). V lost 10 bases, J lost 3 bases, and 20 bases lay in between. The germline CDR1 and CDR2 sequences are MNHNY and SVGAGI (reference sequence). The CDR3 has 15 residues. The CDR3 reads CATSSRGSETDTQYF. The CDR3 coding sequence is TGTGCCACCTCCTCGAGGGGGAGTGAAACAGATACGCAGTATTTT.

The chain is built from TRBV6-6 and TRBJ2-7, with TRBD1 identical over 7 bases. The V gene's germline CDR1 is MNHNY and CDR2 SVGAGI (reference sequence). The ends lost 2 bases at V and 4 bases at J; junction bases unmatched: 8. The CDR3 runs to 15 residues. Written as DNA, the CDR3 is TGTGCCAGCAGTTACGACGGGCAGGGGGTTTACGAGCAGTACTTC. Translation: CASSYDGQGVYEQYF.

The chain couples TRBV19 to TRBJ2-4, with 7 bases aligning to TRBD2. V lost 11 bases and J lost 5; bases outside the gene matches: 12. Germline-derived CDR1 and CDR2 are LNHDA and SQIVND (reference sequence). This CDR3 region has 14 residues. CDR3 coding DNA: TGTGCCTCCCATTCGCGGGGGTTACAAAACATTCAGTACTTC. Protein: CASHSRGLQNIQYF.

This clonotype was seen ten or more times. J is TRBJ2-3 and V is TRBV5-1; 8 nucleotides line up with TRBD1. The germline V gene encodes CDR1 SGHRS and CDR2 YFSETQ. V was pared by 6 bases and J by 3 bases, with 9 bases of the junction left unmatched. The CDR3 is 15 residues long. CDR3 residues: CASKTGAPGTDTQYF. CDR3 nucleotide sequence: TGCGCCAGCAAGACAGGGGCGCCAGGTACAGATACGCAGTATTTT.

This clonotype has only a few counts. The genes are TRBV4-3 and TRBJ1-2; D may be TRBD1 (5 bases). The CDR3 extends over 14 amino acids. The germline V gene encodes CDR1 LGHNA and CDR2 YSLEER. Trimming took 5 bases from V and 2 from J, leaving 12 bases between them. CDR3 DNA: TGCGCCAGCAGCTCCCCGCCAGGGAACTATGGCTACACCTTC. This gives the protein CASSSPPGNYGYTF.

This clonotype came up many times. The rearrangement uses TRBV7-8 and TRBJ2-1, with 7 bases identical to TRBD2. The CDR3 is made up of 14 amino acids. In germline, CDR1 is SGHVS, CDR2 FQNEAQ. The J segment lost 7 bases and the V segment lost 2 bases, leaving 5 bases of the junction unmatched. The CDR3 reads CASSLRTRRNEQFF. CDR3 in DNA: TGTGCCAGCAGCTTACGGACTAGAAGGAATGAGCAGTTCTTC.

This clonotype was seen many times. V is TRBV12-3 or TRBV12-4 and J is TRBJ2-5; D unresolved. The CDR3 has 11 amino acids. V lost 4 bases and J 5 bases, leaving 5 bases between the germline ends. The CDR3 sequence: CASSSVETQYF. CDR3 in DNA: TGTGCCAGCAGTTCGGTGGAGACCCAGTACTTC.

The chain uses TRBV6-1 and TRBJ1-1; no clear D gene. This CDR3 comprises 13 residues. Germline-derived CDR1 and CDR2 are MNHNS and SASEGT. Deletions cut 6 bases from V and 0 bases from J, with 8 bases between. The CDR3 reads CASRIGLNTEAFF. In DNA, the CDR3 is TGTGCCAGCAGAATCGGACTGAACACTGAAGCTTTCTTT.

There are a few counts of this clonotype. The chain links TRBV5-1 to TRBJ1-2; D is unresolved. The CDR3 sequence is 15 residues long. V was trimmed by 4 bases and J by 5 bases, leaving 18 bases between them. CDR1 and CDR2 (germline): SGHRS, YFSETQ. The CDR3 region is CASSPDRRRIYGYTF. The CDR3 nucleotides read TGCGCCAGCAGCCCGGACCGACGGCGGATTTATGGCTACACCTTC.

Only a few counts were recorded for this clonotype. The chain couples TRBV7-9 to TRBJ1-2; the match to TRBD1 covers 10 bases. This CDR3 is 14 amino acids long. Germline trimming cut 5 bases from V and 6 bases from J; bases unmatched to any gene: 6. Germline V gene lookup returns CDR1 SEHNR and CDR2 FQNEAQ (reference sequence). In DNA, the CDR3 is TGTGCCAGCAGCCAGGGACAGGGGTTTAATGGCTACACCTTC. It yields the protein CASSQGQGFNGYTF.

This clonotype turned up a few times. The chain is built from TRBV6-5 and TRBJ1-5, with a tentative D call TRBD1 (6 bases). In germline, CDR1 is MNHEY, CDR2 SVGAGI. Trimming took 8 bases from V and 0 from J, leaving 11 bases between them. This CDR3 comprises 14 residues. The CDR3 DNA reads TGTGCCAGCGGAGGGGGGTATAGCAATCAGCCCCAGCATTTT. Translating it yields CASGGGYSNQPQHF.

This clonotype showed up just a few times. V is TRBV18 and J is TRBJ2-7; D might be TRBD2 (5 bases). Looked up from germline, CDR1 is KGHSH and CDR2 is LQKENI. Trimming removed 3 bases at V and 6 bases at J, with 15 bases between. The CDR3 is made up of 14 amino acids. The CDR3 protein is CASSPPSGSAEQYF. As DNA, the CDR3 is TGTGCCAGCTCACCCCCAAGCGGCTCCGCCGAGCAGTACTTC.

This clonotype was recorded at least ten times. CDR3 amino acids: CASSDSAGGPNEQFF. For the CDR3, the DNA is TGTGCCAGCAGTGACTCAGCGGGGGGGCCCAATGAGCAGTTCTTC. The chain links TRBV6-4 to TRBJ2-1, with TRBD2 identical over 10 bases. Germline V gene sequence: CDR1 MRHNA, CDR2 SNTAGT. The CDR3 length is 15 residues. V was clipped by 0 bases and J by 6 bases; unmatched bases: 2.

The V call is TRBV30, the J call TRBJ2-2; perhaps TRBD2 as D (5 bases). From germline, CDR1 is GTSNPN and CDR2 SVGIG (reference sequence). The ends were cut back, 3 bases at V and 0 bases at J, with 20 bases in the middle. This CDR3 has 18 amino acids. The DNA of the CDR3 is TGTGCCTGGAGGCCAGGACCTACCCAGAGGGCGAACACCGGGGAGCTGTTTTTT. Amino acids: CAWRPGPTQRANTGELFF.

The chain couples TRBV7-8 to TRBJ2-5; D might be TRBD2 (6 bases). Germline CDR1 reads SGHVS; CDR2 reads FQNEAQ. The germline V and J ends were trimmed by 1 base and 2 bases, with 11 bases remaining between them. The CDR3 spans 15 residues. In DNA form, the CDR3 reads TGTGCCAGCAGCTTAGGGGGGGTCGAACAAGAGACCCAGTACTTC. It specifies CASSLGGVEQETQYF.

CDR3: CASRLGAGSYNEQFF. As DNA, the CDR3 is TGTGCCAGCAGGCTAGGGGCTGGCTCCTACAATGAGCAGTTCTTC. V and J are TRBV12-3 or TRBV12-4 and TRBJ2-1; perhaps TRBD1 as D (5 bases). V lost 6 bases and J lost 0, with 12 bases in between. This CDR3 spans 15 amino acids.

This clonotype was detected only once. This rearrangement joins TRBV7-8 to TRBJ2-6, with a possible D match to TRBD1 (6 bases). The V and J ends lost 2 bases and 2 bases respectively, with 13 bases between them. The CDR3 contains 17 residues. From germline, CDR1 is SGHVS and CDR2 FQNEAQ. The CDR3 loop is CASSLTDRSAGANVLTF. In nucleotides, the CDR3 is TGTGCCAGCAGCTTAACAGACAGGAGTGCTGGGGCCAACGTCCTGACTTTC.

This clonotype rates as medium-sized (0.01 to 0.1%). The chain has TRBV3-1 and TRBJ2-3, with D possibly called TRBD1 or TRBD2 (5 bases each). V was trimmed by 7 bases and J by 0 bases, leaving 11 bases between them. Per germline, CDR1 LGHDT and CDR2 YNNKEL (reference sequence). The length of the CDR3 is 14 residues. The CDR3 here is CASNSRGSTDTQYF. The CDR3 region has the DNA TGTGCCAGCAACTCACGGGGCAGCACAGATACGCAGTATTTT.

There are a few counts of this clonotype. The chain has TRBV7-9 and TRBJ2-7, with a tentative D call TRBD2 (5 bases). Germline CDR1 and CDR2: SEHNR and FQNEAQ (reference sequence). The CDR3 has 11 residues. V was pared by 3 bases and J by 7 bases, with 7 bases between. The CDR3 region has the DNA TGTGCCAGCAGCTTCCCGGGGGAGCAGTACTTC. Protein product: CASSFPGEQYF.

This clonotype was recorded at least ten times. The chain joins TRBV3-1 to TRBJ2-2; D is undetermined. This CDR3 comprises 14 residues. Trimming pared 0 bases from V and 7 bases from J, leaving 9 bases between. Germline CDR1 and CDR2: LGHDT and YNNKEL (reference sequence). The CDR3 region has the DNA TGTGCCAGCAGCCAAGATCAGTGGAACGGGGAGCTGTTTTTT. It translates to CASSQDQWNGELFF.

The chain couples TRBV19 to TRBJ1-2, with a weak D call TRBD1 (5 bases). Germline CDR1 is LNHDA and CDR2 is SQIVND (reference sequence). The CDR3 consists of 13 residues. The germline V and J ends were trimmed by 3 bases and 2 bases, with 7 bases remaining between them. The CDR3 nucleotides are TGTGCCAGTAGTATTTGGGGGAACTATGGCTACACCTTC. Protein: CASSIWGNYGYTF.

V is TRBV19 and J is TRBJ2-3; D ambiguous. Looked up from germline, CDR1 is LNHDA and CDR2 is SQIVND (reference sequence). V lost 8 bases, J lost 0 bases, and 12 bases lay in between. The CDR3 extends over 14 amino acids. The CDR3 spells CASQRAASTDTQYF. The CDR3 DNA reads as TGTGCCAGTCAAAGGGCGGCAAGCACAGATACGCAGTATTTT.

The chain uses TRBV6-5 and TRBJ2-7; D may correspond to TRBD1 or TRBD2 (6 bases each). Trimming shortened V by 2 bases and J by 3 bases, and 8 bases separated the two germline ends. This CDR3 contains 13 residues. In germline, CDR1 is MNHEY, CDR2 SVGAGI. The DNA of the CDR3 is TGTGCCAGCAGTTACCGGGGGCTCTACGAGCAGTACTTC. Translating it yields CASSYRGLYEQYF.

This clonotype was detected a few times. The chain couples TRBV19 to TRBJ2-4; 7 nucleotides match TRBD2. The CDR3 has 15 residues. Germline V gene sequence: CDR1 LNHDA, CDR2 SQIVND (reference sequence). The V and J ends lost 1 base and 0 bases, in that order; junction bases with no gene match: 0. CDR3 sequence: CASSIGGGAKNIQYF. In nucleotides, the CDR3 is TGTGCCAGTAGTATAGGCGGGGGAGCCAAAAACATTCAGTACTTC.

This clonotype has only a few counts. The chain employs TRBV20-1 and TRBJ2-1; perhaps D is TRBD1 or TRBD2 (6 bases each). The CDR3 runs to 16 residues. V lost 0 bases and J 1 base, leaving 13 bases between the germline ends. Looked up from germline, CDR1 is DFQATT and CDR2 is SNEGSKA (reference sequence). The CDR3 sequence is CSARDRGATSYNEQFF. Here the CDR3 DNA reads TGCAGTGCTAGAGATAGGGGGGCCACTTCCTACAATGAGCAGTTCTTC.

This CDR3 is CASSETVARYEQYF. CDR3 in DNA: TGTGCCAGCAGCGAGACCGTCGCCCGATACGAGCAGTACTTC. This chain links TRBV6-5 with TRBJ2-7; D uncertain. Deletions cut 6 bases from V and 4 bases from J, with 16 bases between. CDR3 length equals 14 residues. Germline loops: CDR1 MNHEY, CDR2 SVGAGI.